This passage covers 3 T cell receptor beta chains from one sample sequenced in a study of cytotoxic CD8 clonotypes in ibrutinib-treated CLL. The assay was immunoSEQ multiplex PCR, and TCRdb's table has in-frame clones only and misses some. The table shows 250,000 to 350,000 clones, with approximately 79% occurring only once. The source was PBMCs, collected at disease progression, from a patient treated with ibrutinib. The source is a human donor with chronic lymphocytic leukemia.

This clone was picked up a small number of times. J is TRBJ2-7 and V is TRBV2, with a weak D call TRBD2 (6 bases). Trimming took 10 bases from V and 4 from J, leaving 20 bases between them. Looked up from germline, CDR1 is SNHLY and CDR2 is FYNNEI. The CDR3 runs 14 residues. The CDR3 reads CATSEGGEVYEQYF. The CDR3 region has the DNA TGTGCCACCTCCGAAGGAGGGGAGGTTTACGAGCAGTACTTC.

The sample holds one count of this clone. This sequence joins TRBV6-5 and TRBJ2-3, with 7 bases fitting TRBD2. The CDR3 totals 15 residues. The trim removed 6 bases at V and 8 bases at J, leaving 14 bases unmatched. Germline CDR1 reads MNHEY; CDR2 reads SVGAGI. CDR3 bases: TGTGCCAGCAGAACCCTAGCGGTGGGGTCTGGTACGCAGTATTTT. Its protein is CASRTLAVGSGTQYF.

V and J are TRBV4-3 and TRBJ2-5; 9 nucleotides agree with TRBD1. The CDR3 has 16 amino acids. Germline CDR1 LGHNA, CDR2 YSLEER. The V segment lost 0 bases and the J segment 3 bases; nucleotides outside the gene matches: 5. The CDR3 DNA sequence: TGCGCCAGCAGCCAAGACGGGACAGGGTGGAAAGAGACCCAGTACTTC. Protein product: CASSQDGTGWKETQYF.